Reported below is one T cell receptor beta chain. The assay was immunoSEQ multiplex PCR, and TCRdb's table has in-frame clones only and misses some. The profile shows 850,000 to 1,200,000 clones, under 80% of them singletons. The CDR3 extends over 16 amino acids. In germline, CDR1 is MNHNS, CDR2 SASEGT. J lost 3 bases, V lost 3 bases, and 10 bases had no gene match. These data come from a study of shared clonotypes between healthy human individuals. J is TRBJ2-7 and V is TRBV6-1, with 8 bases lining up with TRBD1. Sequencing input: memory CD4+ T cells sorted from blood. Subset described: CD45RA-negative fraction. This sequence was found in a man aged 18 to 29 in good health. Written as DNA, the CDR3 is TGTGCCAGCAGTGAGGGTCCGGGACAGGTGAACTACGAGCAGTACTTC. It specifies CASSEGPGQVNYEQYF.